This T cell receptor (beta chain) was sequenced during a study of chemoradiotherapy in HPV16-positive cancers. Across the whole study: Two HPV16-positive patients' cells yielded candidate HPV-specific clones and common motifs.

Overall study results and limits: Candidate HPV-specific clones and E7-related TCR motifs grew in tumor during treatment.

Over chemoradiotherapy, repertoires were sampled more than once. Points on this clone: The antigen remains unidentified.

The V gene's germline CDR1 is MNHEY and CDR2 SMNVEV (reference sequence). The CDR3 sequence is 12 residues long. The V end lost 5 bases, the J end lost 14 bases, and 13 bases lay between the germline ends. Sequencing used immunoSEQ multiplex PCR; TCRdb keeps in-frame clones, though not all of them. The repertoire holds thousands of clones, roughly 75% seen once, with around 8.5% in the top ten. The chain carries TRBV27 and TRBJ1-6; D uncertain. The origin of this receptor is a human donor with HPV-associated anogenital cancer. The specimen was collected from a patient who underwent chemoradiotherapy. The CDR3 reads CASSDMGWSLHF. In DNA, the CDR3 is TGTGCCAGCAGTGACATGGGATGGTCCCTCCACTTT.